Listed below are T cell receptor beta chains from one sample, sequenced in a study of shared clonotypes between healthy human individuals. The protocol was immunoSEQ multiplex PCR, while the TCRdb copy is restricted to in-frame clones and leaves out a portion. This sample yields 2.3 million or so clones, of which about 92% are seen a single time; 0.39% belongs to the top ten. What was sequenced was naive CD4+ T cells from PBMCs. The receptors shown here come from a man in his late teens or twenties in good health. Some clones in this sample may be carry-over from other donors' samples. The CDR3 runs from the conserved cysteine through the conserved F or W. Each record gives: J gene, V gene, clone size, D gene, CDR3 DNA, CDR3 protein. D genes are given only for firm matches. Where a row states a size, it is once, few, many or the class of an expanded clone; other rows omit it.

>TRBJ2-2|TRBV19|.|.
TGTGCCAGTACCCACCGCCTACAGGGTAACACCGGGGAGCTGTTTTTT
CASTHRLQGNTGELFF
>TRBJ2-3|TRBV7-6|.|TRBD2
TGTGCCAGCAGCTTGACTAGCGTAAGCACAGATACGCAGTATTTT
CASSLTSVSTDTQYF
>TRBJ1-6|TRBV6-1|.|.
TGTGCCAGCAGTGAGCGGCCGTCGACAAATTCACCCCTCCACTTT
CASSERPSTNSPLHF
>TRBJ2-3|TRBV5-1|.|.
TGCGCCAGCAGCTTGGCAGGGGAAGATACGCAGTATTTT
CASSLAGEDTQYF
>TRBJ2-1|TRBV5-1|.|.
TGCGCCAGCAGTCTCCCAACAGGGTCGGATGAGCAGTTCTTC
CASSLPTGSDEQFF
>TRBJ2-3|TRBV5-6|.|.
TGTGCCAGCAGCTTGAGGGAGATAAACACAGATACGCAGTATTTT
CASSLREINTDTQYF
>TRBJ1-1|TRBV28|once|TRBD1
TGTGCCAGCAGTTTATGGGGACAGGGGGCGAACACTGAAGCTTTCTTT
CASSLWGQGANTEAFF
>TRBJ2-6|TRBV15|.|.
TGTGCCACCAGCAGAGATCGGGTCTCTGGGGCCAACGTCCTGACTTTC
CATSRDRVSGANVLTF
>TRBJ2-5|TRBV7-9|once|.
TGTGCCAGCAGCTTTCGGTCCGAAGAGACCCAGTACTTC
CASSFRSEETQYF
>TRBJ1-1|TRBV7-9|few|.
TGTGCCAGCAGCCCCCGTTCGTTAACTGAAGCTTTCTTT
CASSPRSLTEAFF
>TRBJ1-1|TRBV7-6|.|TRBD1
TGTGCCAGCAGGCAACAGGGGGGGACTGAAGCTTTCTTT
CASRQQGGTEAFF
>TRBJ2-5|TRBV5-4|.|.
TGTGCCAGCAGCGCCTCCGGGACGCTGGAGACCCAGTACTTC
CASSASGTLETQYF
>TRBJ2-5|TRBV28|once|TRBD1
TGTGCCAGCAGTTTATTGGGGGGACAGGGCACCCAGTACTTC
CASSLLGGQGTQYF